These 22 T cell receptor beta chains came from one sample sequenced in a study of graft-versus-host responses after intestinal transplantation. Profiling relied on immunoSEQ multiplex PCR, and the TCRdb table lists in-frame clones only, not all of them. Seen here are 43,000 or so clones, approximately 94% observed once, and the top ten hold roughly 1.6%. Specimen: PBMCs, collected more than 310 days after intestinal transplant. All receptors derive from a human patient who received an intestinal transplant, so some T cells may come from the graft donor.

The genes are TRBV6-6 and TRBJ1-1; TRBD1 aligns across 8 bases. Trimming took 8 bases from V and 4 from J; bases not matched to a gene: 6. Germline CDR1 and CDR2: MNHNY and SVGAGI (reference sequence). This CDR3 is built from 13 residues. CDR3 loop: CASLDREGTEAFF. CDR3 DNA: TGTGCCAGCTTGGACAGGGAAGGCACTGAAGCTTTCTTT.

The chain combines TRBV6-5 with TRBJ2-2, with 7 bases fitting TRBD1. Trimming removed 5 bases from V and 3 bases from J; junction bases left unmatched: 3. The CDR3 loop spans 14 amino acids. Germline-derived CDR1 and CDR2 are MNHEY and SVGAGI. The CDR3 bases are TGTGCCAGCAGTGAAGGACAGGACACCGGGGAGCTGTTTTTT. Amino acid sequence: CASSEGQDTGELFF.

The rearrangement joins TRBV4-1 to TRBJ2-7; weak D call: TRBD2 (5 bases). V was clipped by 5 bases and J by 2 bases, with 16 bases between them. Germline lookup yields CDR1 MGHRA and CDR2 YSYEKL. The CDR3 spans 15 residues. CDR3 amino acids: CASSYFPEGTYEQYF. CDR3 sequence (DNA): TGCGCCAGCAGCTACTTTCCCGAGGGCACCTACGAGCAGTACTTC.

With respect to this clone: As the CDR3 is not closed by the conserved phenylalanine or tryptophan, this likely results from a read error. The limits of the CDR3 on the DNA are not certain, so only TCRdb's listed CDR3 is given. The CDR3 is CASSLPISPLG. This chain links TRBV7-6 with TRBJ2-7. The germline V gene has CDR1 SGHVS and CDR2 FNYEAQ. A total of 11 residues make up the CDR3, ends included.

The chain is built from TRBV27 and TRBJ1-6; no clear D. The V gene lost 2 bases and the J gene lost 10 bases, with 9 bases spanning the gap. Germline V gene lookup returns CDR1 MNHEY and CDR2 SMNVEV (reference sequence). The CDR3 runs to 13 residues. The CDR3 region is CASSLDPYSPLHF. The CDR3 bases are TGTGCCAGCAGTTTAGACCCTTACTCACCCCTCCACTTT.

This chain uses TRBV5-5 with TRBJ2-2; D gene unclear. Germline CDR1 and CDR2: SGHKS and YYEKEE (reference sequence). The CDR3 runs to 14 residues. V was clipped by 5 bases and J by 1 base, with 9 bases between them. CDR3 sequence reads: CASRSTGNTGELFF. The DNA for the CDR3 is TGTGCCAGCAGATCAACTGGGAACACCGGGGAGCTGTTTTTT.

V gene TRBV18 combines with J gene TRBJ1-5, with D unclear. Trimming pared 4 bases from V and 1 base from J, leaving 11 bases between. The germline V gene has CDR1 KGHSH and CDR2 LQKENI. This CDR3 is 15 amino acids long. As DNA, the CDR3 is TGTGCCAGCTCACGGACCCAGGCGAGCAATCAGCCCCAGCATTTT. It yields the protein CASSRTQASNQPQHF.

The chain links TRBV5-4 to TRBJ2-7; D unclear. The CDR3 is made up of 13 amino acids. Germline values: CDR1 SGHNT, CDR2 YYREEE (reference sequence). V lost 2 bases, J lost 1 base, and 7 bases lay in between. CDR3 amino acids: CASSFRASYEQYF. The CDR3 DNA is TGTGCCAGCAGCTTCCGGGCGTCCTACGAGCAGTACTTC.

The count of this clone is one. The chain's CDR3 is CASNPERAAETQYF. For the CDR3, the DNA is TGTGCCAGCAATCCGGAGCGGGCGGCAGAGACCCAGTACTTC. V gene TRBV5-4 combines with J gene TRBJ2-5; a possible D gene is TRBD2 (6 bases). In germline, CDR1 is SGHNT, CDR2 YYREEE (reference sequence). Between the trimmed V and J ends, which lost 6 bases and 4 bases, there was a span of 16 bases. The CDR3 is 14 residues long.

The CDR3 region is CASSALTSGRASYNEQFF. The CDR3 nucleotides are TGTGCCAGCAGCGCCCTGACTAGCGGGAGGGCATCCTACAATGAGCAGTTCTTC. J is TRBJ2-1 and V is TRBV11-1, with 14 positions matching TRBD2. This CDR3 spans 18 amino acids. The V gene's germline CDR1 is SGHAT and CDR2 FQDESV (reference sequence). Germline trimming cut 5 bases from V and 1 base from J; bases unmatched to any gene: 7.

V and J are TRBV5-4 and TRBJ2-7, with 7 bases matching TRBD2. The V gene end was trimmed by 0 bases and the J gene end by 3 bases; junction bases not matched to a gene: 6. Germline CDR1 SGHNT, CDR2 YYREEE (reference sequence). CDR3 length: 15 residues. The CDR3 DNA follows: TGTGCCAGCAGCTTGGACGCTAGCGGAAACTACGAGCAGTACTTC. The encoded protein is CASSLDASGNYEQYF.

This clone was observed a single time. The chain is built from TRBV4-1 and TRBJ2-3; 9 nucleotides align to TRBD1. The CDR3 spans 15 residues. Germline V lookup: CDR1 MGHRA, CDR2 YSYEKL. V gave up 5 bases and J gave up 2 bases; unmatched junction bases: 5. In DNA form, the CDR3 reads TGCGCCAGCAGCTTCCGGGACAGGGACACAGATACGCAGTATTTT. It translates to CASSFRDRDTDTQYF.

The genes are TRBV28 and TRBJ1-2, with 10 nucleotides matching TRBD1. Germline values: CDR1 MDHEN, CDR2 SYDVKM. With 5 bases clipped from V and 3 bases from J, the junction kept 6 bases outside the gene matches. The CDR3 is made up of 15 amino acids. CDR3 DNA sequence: TGTGCCAGCAGTACCCGACAGGGGGCCGACTATGGCTACACCTTC. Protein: CASSTRQGADYGYTF.

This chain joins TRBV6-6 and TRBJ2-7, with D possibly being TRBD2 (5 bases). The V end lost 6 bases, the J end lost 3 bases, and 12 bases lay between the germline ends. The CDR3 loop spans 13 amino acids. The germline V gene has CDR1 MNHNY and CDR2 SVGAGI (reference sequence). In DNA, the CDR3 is TGTGCCAGCAGCAGAGAGGGCGGCTACGAGCAGTACTTC. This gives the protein CASSREGGYEQYF.

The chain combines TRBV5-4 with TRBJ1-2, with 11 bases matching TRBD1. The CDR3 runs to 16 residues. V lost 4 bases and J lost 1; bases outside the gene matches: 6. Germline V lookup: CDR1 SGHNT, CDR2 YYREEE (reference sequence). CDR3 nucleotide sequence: TGTGCCAGCAGCGCCACCGGGACAGGGGGTAACTATGGCTACACCTTC. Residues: CASSATGTGGNYGYTF.

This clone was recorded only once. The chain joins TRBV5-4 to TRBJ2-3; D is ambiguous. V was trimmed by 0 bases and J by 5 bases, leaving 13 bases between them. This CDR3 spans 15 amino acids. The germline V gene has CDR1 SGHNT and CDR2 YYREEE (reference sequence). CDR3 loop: CASSLGGPSQDTQYF. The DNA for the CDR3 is TGTGCCAGCAGCTTGGGCGGCCCATCACAAGATACGCAGTATTTT.

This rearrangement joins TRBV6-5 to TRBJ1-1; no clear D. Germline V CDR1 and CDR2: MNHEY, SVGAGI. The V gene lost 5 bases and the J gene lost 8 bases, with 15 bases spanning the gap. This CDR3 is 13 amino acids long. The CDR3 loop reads CASSPTPTLEAFF. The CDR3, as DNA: TGTGCCAGCAGTCCTACCCCCACGCTGGAAGCTTTCTTT.

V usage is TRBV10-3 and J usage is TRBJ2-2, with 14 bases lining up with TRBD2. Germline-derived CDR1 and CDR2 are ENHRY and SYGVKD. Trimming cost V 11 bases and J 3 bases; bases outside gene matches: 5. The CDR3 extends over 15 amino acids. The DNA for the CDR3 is TGTGCCTCCGGGGGACTAGCGGGAGACACCGGGGAGCTGTTTTTT. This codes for CASGGLAGDTGELFF.

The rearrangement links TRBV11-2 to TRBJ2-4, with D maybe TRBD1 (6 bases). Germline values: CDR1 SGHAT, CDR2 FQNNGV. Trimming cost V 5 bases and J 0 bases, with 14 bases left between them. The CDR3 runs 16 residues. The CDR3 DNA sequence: TGTGCCAGCAGCCCGGGACACCGACTAGCCAAAAACATTCAGTACTTC. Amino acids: CASSPGHRLAKNIQYF.

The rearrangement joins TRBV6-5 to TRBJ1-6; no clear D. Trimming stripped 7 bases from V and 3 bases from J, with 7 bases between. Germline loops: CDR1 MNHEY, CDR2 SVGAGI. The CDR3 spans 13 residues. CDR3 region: CASTGIYNSPLHF. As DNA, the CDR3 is TGTGCCAGCACGGGGATCTATAATTCACCCCTCCACTTT.

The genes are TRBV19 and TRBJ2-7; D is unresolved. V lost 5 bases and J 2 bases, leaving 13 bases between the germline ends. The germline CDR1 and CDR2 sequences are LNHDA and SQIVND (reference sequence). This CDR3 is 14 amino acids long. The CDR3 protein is CASSPSWSPYEQYF. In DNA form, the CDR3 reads TGTGCCAGTAGTCCCTCCTGGTCGCCCTACGAGCAGTACTTC.

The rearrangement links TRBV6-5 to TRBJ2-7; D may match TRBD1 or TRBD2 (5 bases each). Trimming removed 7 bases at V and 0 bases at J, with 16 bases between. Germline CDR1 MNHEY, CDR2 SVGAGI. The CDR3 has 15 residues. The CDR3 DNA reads TGTGCCAGCACCCGGCGGACTGACAGCTCCTACGAGCAGTACTTC. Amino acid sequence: CASTRRTDSSYEQYF.